This entry lists 20 T cell receptor beta chains sequenced from one sample in a study of blood T cell repertoires in COVID-19. The repertoire was sequenced with immunoSEQ multiplex PCR; TCRdb's copy has only in-frame clones and lacks some. The sample yields 150,000 to 200,000 clones, about four fifths seen once. Sequenced sample: PBMCs or T cells enriched from blood (not recorded which). The source of these receptors is a man aged 50-60 years who had recovered from COVID-19.

The chain employs TRBV25-1 and TRBJ1-2; TRBD1 agrees at 10 bases. Germline V gene data show CDR1 as MGHDK and CDR2 as SYGVNS. The CDR3 sequence is 15 residues long. Trimming at V came to 3 bases and at J to 5 bases, leaving 6 bases not matched to a gene. The CDR3 spells CASSDAGTGVYGYTF. DNA of the CDR3: TGTGCCAGCAGTGACGCCGGGACAGGGGTTTATGGCTACACCTTC.

The CDR3 region has the DNA TGCGCCAGCAGCCCTCCGGGATTTCTACACGGAGATACGCAGTATTTT. This codes for CASSPPGFLHGDTQYF. J is TRBJ2-3 and V is TRBV5-1, with TRBD2 as a possible D gene (5 bases). Germline loops: CDR1 SGHRS, CDR2 YFSETQ. The CDR3 consists of 16 residues. V was clipped by 4 bases and J by 5 bases, with 20 bases between them. The whole variable domain, remainder taken from reference TRBV5-1 and TRBJ2-3, is KAGVTQTPRYLIKTRGQQVTLSCSPISGHRSVSWYQQTPGQGLQFLFEYFSETQRNKGNFPGRFSGRQFSNSRSEMNVSTLELGDSALYLCASSPPGFLHGDTQYFGPGTRLTVL.

This clone turned up a few times. The rearrangement links TRBV28 to TRBJ2-2; 8 bases line up with TRBD2. Germline CDR1 MDHEN, CDR2 SYDVKM. The junction had 9 bases not matched to a gene; V was cut back by 4 bases and J by 2 bases. This CDR3 is 17 amino acids long. This CDR3 is CASSYPPGGGNTGELFF. CDR3 coding DNA: TGTGCCAGCAGTTACCCCCCGGGAGGGGGTAACACCGGGGAGCTGTTTTTT.

J is TRBJ2-5 and V is TRBV6-4, with D tentatively TRBD2 (5 bases). CDR1 MRHNA and CDR2 SNTAGT come from the germline V gene. Trimming took off 2 bases at V and 2 bases at J, with 15 bases between the two ends. The CDR3 is 16 residues long. CDR3 bases: TGTGCCAGCAGTGACCCGACGGGGAGTGGGCAAGAGACCCAGTACTTC. Protein sequence: CASSDPTGSGQETQYF.

The J gene is TRBJ2-5, the V gene TRBV29-1; 10 bases agree with TRBD2. The CDR3 runs to 12 residues. CDR1 is SQVTM, CDR2 ANQGSEA, per germline. V lost 3 bases to trimming and J lost 5 bases; unmatched junction nucleotides: 0. CDR3 protein: CSVDSGGETQYF. The CDR3 DNA follows: TGCAGCGTTGATAGCGGGGGGGAGACCCAGTACTTC.

The V call is TRBV11-2, the J call TRBJ1-1; D is uncertain. Between the trimmed V and J ends, which lost 3 bases and 7 bases, there was a span of 9 bases. The CDR3 is 12 amino acids. CDR1 SGHAT and CDR2 FQNNGV come from the germline V gene. In nucleotides, the CDR3 is TGTGCCAGCAGCTTGACACTGAATGAAGCTTTCTTT. Its protein product is CASSLTLNEAFF.

The V and J genes are TRBV5-5 and TRBJ2-1, with 8 bases aligning to TRBD2. CDR1 is SGHKS, CDR2 YYEKEE, per germline (reference sequence). Trimming removed 3 bases from V and 0 bases from J; junction bases left unmatched: 2. CDR3 length equals 15 residues. The CDR3 is CASSSSGSSYNEQFF. CDR3 DNA sequence: TGTGCCAGCAGCTCGAGCGGGAGCTCCTACAATGAGCAGTTCTTC.

A few counts support this clone. The chain is built from TRBV25-1 and TRBJ2-7, with D uncertain. Germline V gene sequence: CDR1 MGHDK, CDR2 SYGVNS. The CDR3 extends over 13 amino acids. Trimming shortened V by 8 bases and J by 2 bases, and 13 bases separated the two germline ends. CDR3 nucleotide sequence: TGTGCCAGCTCCGGTCGAGGCCCCTACGAGCAGTACTTC. It specifies CASSGRGPYEQYF.

The table lists this clone with many counts. The V and J genes are TRBV6-6 and TRBJ1-5, with TRBD1 matching 7 bases. V gave up 6 bases and J gave up 2 bases; unmatched junction bases: 7. The V gene's germline CDR1 is MNHNY and CDR2 SVGAGI (reference sequence). This CDR3 is built from 15 residues. Written as DNA, the CDR3 is TGTGCCAGCAGGACAGGGTGGGGGGGCAATCAGCCCCAGCATTTT. Translation gives CASRTGWGGNQPQHF.

This clone appeared a few times. The chain is built from TRBV14 and TRBJ2-1, with D possibly TRBD2 on 5 matching bases. The V and J ends lost 8 bases and 8 bases respectively, with 16 bases between them. Germline V lookup: CDR1 SGHDN, CDR2 FVKESK. This CDR3 spans 13 amino acids. The DNA of the CDR3 is TGTGCCAGCTGGAATGGGCTAGCCCATGAGCAGTTCTTC. Its translation: CASWNGLAHEQFF. Based on the CDR3 plus reference TRBV14 and TRBJ2-1, the full variable domain is EAGVTQFPSHSVIEKGQTVTLRCDPISGHDNLYWYRRVMGKEIKFLLHFVKESKQDESGMPNNRFLAERTGGTYSTLKVQPAELEDSGVYFCASWNGLAHEQFFGPGTRLTVL.

About this clone: Other DNA sequences in the sample encode the same CDR3. The genes are TRBV6-5 and TRBJ2-2; TRBD1 agrees at 7 bases. The junction had 2 bases not matched to a gene; V was cut back by 4 bases and J by 0 bases. CDR1 and CDR2 from the germline V gene are MNHEY and SVGAGI. This CDR3 contains 15 residues. The CDR3 nucleotides read TGTGCCAGCAGTTCAGGGACAGCGAACACCGGGGAGCTGTTTTTT. Residues: CASSSGTANTGELFF.

The chain combines TRBV4-2 with TRBJ1-4; TRBD1 agrees at 7 bases. The CDR3 sequence is 14 residues long. Germline V gives CDR1 LGHNA, CDR2 YNFKEQ. V dropped 5 bases and J dropped 4; count of bases not matched to a gene: 4. Here the CDR3 reads CASSFGTDNEKLFF. CDR3 in DNA: TGTGCCAGCAGCTTCGGGACAGATAATGAAAAACTGTTTTTT.

This chain uses TRBV11-2 with TRBJ1-6; D remains ambiguous. The V gene's germline CDR1 is SGHAT and CDR2 FQNNGV. This CDR3 comprises 13 residues. V was trimmed by 2 bases and J by 8 bases, leaving 7 bases between them. In DNA form, the CDR3 reads TGTGCCAGCAGCTTATTCGGGGATTCACCCCTCCACTTT. Its protein is CASSLFGDSPLHF.

The rearrangement uses TRBV19 and TRBJ1-5; D unclear. The CDR3 length is 14 residues. Per germline, CDR1 LNHDA and CDR2 SQIVND (reference sequence). V was shortened by 3 bases and J by 4 bases, with 10 bases between the two germline ends. CDR3 region: CASSILEINQPQHF. The CDR3 DNA sequence: TGTGCCAGTAGTATCCTAGAAATTAATCAGCCCCAGCATTTT.

The gene calls are TRBV27 and TRBJ2-7; 9 bases agree with TRBD2. Germline values: CDR1 MNHEY, CDR2 SMNVEV (reference sequence). J was trimmed by 1 base and V by 7 bases; bases with no gene match: 8. The CDR3 runs to 15 residues. The CDR3 nucleotides read TGTGCCAGCAAACGTAGCGGGAGTAGATCCTACGAGCAGTACTTC. It codes for CASKRSGSRSYEQYF.

This clone was counted only a few times. The chain has TRBV6-5 and TRBJ2-7; TRBD2 agrees at 9 bases. Germline loops: CDR1 MNHEY, CDR2 SVGAGI. This CDR3 is built from 15 residues. The V gene end was trimmed by 2 bases and the J gene end by 6 bases; junction bases not matched to a gene: 8. DNA for the CDR3: TGTGCCAGCAGTTACAGCGGGGGGTCCAGCGCCGAGCAGTACTTC. Translated: CASSYSGGSSAEQYF.

The chain carries TRBV7-5 and TRBJ2-7; the table names TRBD2, a call not compared with the DNA. TRBV7-5 is tagged as a pseudogene. The CDR3 totals 13 residues. DNA of the CDR3: TGTGATGGGGGAGGACTAAACACCTACGAGCAGTACTTC. It specifies CDGGGLNTYEQYF.

The chain combines TRBV11-3 with TRBJ2-1; 7 bases align to TRBD1. This CDR3 is 15 amino acids long. The ends lost 0 bases at V and 10 bases at J; junction bases unmatched: 9. CDR1 is SGHNT and CDR2 is YENEEA in the germline V gene. The CDR3 region is CASSLDRWGRGEQFF. CDR3 sequence (DNA): TGTGCCAGCAGCTTAGACCGGTGGGGCAGGGGGGAGCAGTTCTTC.

The chain combines TRBV9 with TRBJ1-6; D unresolved. This CDR3 is built from 15 residues. The V end was cut by 0 bases, the J end by 0 bases, with 4 bases between. The germline V gene encodes CDR1 SGDLS and CDR2 YYNGEE. The chain's CDR3 is CASSVDSSYNSPLHF. Written as DNA, the CDR3 is TGTGCCAGCAGCGTAGACAGCTCCTATAATTCACCCCTCCACTTT.

This clone was picked up one time. This sequence joins TRBV6-1 and TRBJ1-6; unclear D gene. V lost 4 bases and J 4 bases, leaving 14 bases between the germline ends. The germline gives CDR1 MNHNS, CDR2 SASEGT. The CDR3 runs 16 residues. Here the CDR3 reads CASSGTRHAYNSPLHF. CDR3 bases: TGTGCCAGCAGTGGGACTCGACACGCTTATAATTCACCCCTCCACTTT.